The 19 T cell receptor beta chains below come from one sample, sequenced in a study of Ad26.COV2.S vaccination and SARS-CoV-2 variants. The treatment denotes: 19 received Ad26.COV2.S at low or high dose, single or two shots; about 5 received placebo; per-sample allocation not given. Day 63 after the first injection of vaccine or placebo was the sampling time. Assay used: immunoSEQ multiplex PCR; TCRdb lists only in-frame clones, some missing. Of about 410,000 clones in the sample, less than 90% were seen once. This specimen was peripheral blood, taken in a trial of Ad26.COV2.S vaccine versus placebo. These receptors all come from a person aged 18-65 years who received the Ad26.COV2.S COVID-19 vaccine or a placebo.

The chain carries TRBV3-1 (or the pseudogene TRBV3-2) and TRBJ2-2; D unclear. Germline V gives CDR1 LGHDT, CDR2 YNNKEL (reference sequence). The ends were cut back, 6 bases at V and 3 bases at J, with 11 bases in the middle. The CDR3 extends over 14 amino acids. The CDR3 coding sequence is TGTGCCAGCAGTAACACGGGCGACACCGGGGAGCTGTTTTTT. Translating gives CASSNTGDTGELFF.

The V and J genes are TRBV5-4 and TRBJ2-2, with TRBD1 matching over 7 bases. Trimming at V came to 5 bases and at J to 4 bases, leaving 14 bases not matched to a gene. The length of the CDR3 is 17 residues. The germline CDR1 and CDR2 sequences are SGHNT and YYREEE (reference sequence). The CDR3 DNA reads TGTGCCAGCAGACAACTTCCGGGACAGTCGTCCACCGGGGAGCTGTTTTTT. Translated: CASRQLPGQSSTGELFF.

The V and J genes are TRBV5-4 and TRBJ1-3; D unclear. The CDR3 consists of 15 residues. CDR1 is SGHNT and CDR2 is YYREEE in the germline V gene (reference sequence). Trimming cost V 0 bases and J 0 bases, with 7 bases left between them. The CDR3 region has the DNA TGTGCCAGCAGCTTGGAGGGAAACTCTGGAAACACCATATATTTT. Translating it yields CASSLEGNSGNTIYF.

The rearrangement links TRBV6-2 or TRBV6-3 to TRBJ1-5; TRBD1 is a possible D gene (5 bases). Germline V gene sequence: CDR1 MNHEY, CDR2 SVGEGT. V was pared by 2 bases and J by 2 bases, with 10 bases between. CDR3 length: 15 residues. CDR3: CASSYETGGNQPQHF. The CDR3 DNA reads TGTGCCAGCAGTTACGAGACGGGGGGCAATCAGCCCCAGCATTTT.

J is TRBJ2-3 and V is TRBV27; 9 bases fit TRBD1. With V trimmed by 3 bases and J by 7 bases, 8 bases remained unmatched. Germline lookup yields CDR1 MNHEY and CDR2 SMNVEV (reference sequence). This CDR3 has 15 amino acids. CDR3 loop: CASSFSGTGLYTQYF. The DNA of the CDR3 is TGTGCCAGCAGTTTCTCCGGGACAGGGCTGTATACGCAGTATTTT.

V and J are TRBV7-9 and TRBJ2-2; D perhaps matches TRBD1 (6 bases). CDR1 is SEHNR, CDR2 FQNEAQ, per germline (reference sequence). The CDR3 contains 14 residues. Trimming took 3 bases from V and 5 from J, leaving 10 bases between them. CDR3 residues: CASSFTRGTGELFF. In DNA, the CDR3 is TGTGCCAGCAGCTTTACAAGGGGGACCGGGGAGCTGTTTTTT. Filled out from reference TRBV7-9 and TRBJ2-2, the complete variable domain reads DTGVSQNPRHKITKRGQNVTFRCDPISEHNRLYWYRQTLGQGPEFLTYFQNEAQLEKSRLLSDRFSAERPKGSFSTLEIQRTEQGDSAMYLCASSFTRGTGELFFGEGSRLTVL.

The J gene is TRBJ2-5, the V gene TRBV6-5; 9 bases align to TRBD1. From germline, CDR1 is MNHEY and CDR2 SVGAGI. With V trimmed by 6 bases and J by 3 bases, 5 bases remained unmatched. The CDR3 runs to 14 residues. CDR3 amino acids: CASRTGTGKETQYF. For the CDR3, the DNA is TGTGCCAGCAGAACCGGGACAGGGAAAGAGACCCAGTACTTC.

This rearrangement joins TRBV29-1 to TRBJ1-2; D ambiguous. Trimming cost V 0 bases and J 8 bases, with 16 bases left between them. Per the germline V gene, CDR1 is SQVTM and CDR2 is ANQGSEA. The CDR3 has 14 amino acids. The CDR3 loop is CSVEEVFRGGGYTF. CDR3 DNA sequence: TGCAGCGTTGAAGAGGTCTTTCGGGGAGGAGGCTACACCTTC.

The gene calls are TRBV9 and TRBJ2-2, with D possibly being TRBD1 (5 bases). V lost 3 bases and J lost 5, with 14 bases in between. Germline CDR1 is SGDLS and CDR2 is YYNGEE. CDR3 length equals 15 residues. The CDR3 DNA sequence: TGTGCCAGCAGCGGGCAGGGTTTTTATACCGGGGAGCTGTTTTTT. Translating gives CASSGQGFYTGELFF.

This rearrangement joins TRBV4-1 to TRBJ2-1; D is uncertain. V shed 0 bases and J shed 10 bases, with 10 bases lying between them. The CDR3 is 13 amino acids. Germline V gene data show CDR1 as MGHRA and CDR2 as YSYEKL. DNA of the CDR3: TGCGCCAGCAGCCAAGATTTGGGATACGAGCAGTTCTTC. Protein sequence: CASSQDLGYEQFF.

This clone has only a few counts. The CDR3 nucleotides read TGCGCCAGCAGGGGCCCGGGACAGGGGAACACTGAAGCTTTCTTT. Its translation: CASRGPGQGNTEAFF. The chain carries TRBV10-1 and TRBJ1-1, with 9 nucleotides matching TRBD1. Germline V gene data show CDR1 as WNHNN and CDR2 as SYGVQD (reference sequence). This CDR3 contains 15 residues. V shed 6 bases, J shed 1 base, and the junction held 6 bases outside the gene matches.

The rearrangement links TRBV3-1 (or the pseudogene TRBV3-2) to TRBJ2-5; the match to TRBD2 covers 7 bases. The CDR3 extends over 13 amino acids. Germline trimming cut 6 bases from V and 3 bases from J; bases unmatched to any gene: 4. Looked up from germline, CDR1 is LGHDT and CDR2 is YNNKEL (reference sequence). The CDR3 here is CASSLGLEETQYF. In nucleotides, the CDR3 is TGTGCCAGCAGTCTTGGACTAGAAGAGACCCAGTACTTC.

The V and J genes are TRBV14 and TRBJ2-1, with 10 bases that match TRBD2. The CDR3 is made up of 16 amino acids. V trimming: 0 bases; J trimming: 8 bases; junction bases outside the gene matches: 7. CDR1 and CDR2 (germline): SGHDN, FVKESK. The CDR3 is CASSQDWASGRDEQFF. The DNA for the CDR3 is TGTGCCAGCAGCCAAGATTGGGCTAGCGGGAGAGATGAGCAGTTCTTC.

V is TRBV10-2 and J is TRBJ2-7, with 9 bases lining up with TRBD2. V lost 0 bases, J lost 1 base, and 4 bases stayed unmatched. Per germline, CDR1 WSHSY and CDR2 SAAADI. The CDR3 sequence is 16 residues long. The chain's CDR3 is CASSESGGGGSYEQYF. CDR3 bases: TGCGCCAGCAGTGAGTCGGGCGGGGGGGGTTCCTACGAGCAGTACTTC.

The V and J genes are TRBV11-2 and TRBJ2-1, with D possibly called TRBD1 or TRBD2 (6 bases each). The CDR3 is 14 amino acids. Between the trimmed V and J ends, which lost 8 bases and 7 bases, there was a span of 18 bases. Germline lookup yields CDR1 SGHAT and CDR2 FQNNGV. The CDR3 protein is CASGLGGLRNEQFF. CDR3 bases: TGTGCCAGCGGGCTCGGGGGCCTGAGGAATGAGCAGTTCTTC.

J is TRBJ1-2 and V is TRBV18, with TRBD1 as a possible D gene (5 bases). Trimming left V 0 bases short and J 4 bases short, with 6 bases between. The germline V gene encodes CDR1 KGHSH and CDR2 LQKENI. The CDR3 spans 13 residues. The CDR3 region has the DNA TGTGCCAGCTCACCACCGGGGGTCTATGGCTACACCTTC. As protein: CASSPPGVYGYTF.

The V call is TRBV4-1, the J call TRBJ2-1, with D possibly being TRBD2 (6 bases). This CDR3 has 16 residues. V was pared by 4 bases and J by 0 bases, with 13 bases between. In germline, CDR1 is MGHRA, CDR2 YSYEKL. The CDR3 here is CASSRGDFSSYNEQFF. The DNA of the CDR3 is TGCGCCAGCAGCCGAGGGGACTTCAGCTCCTACAATGAGCAGTTCTTC.

This clone was found many times. The chain uses TRBV15 and TRBJ2-2; D not resolved. The V gene's germline CDR1 is LNHNV and CDR2 YYDKDF (reference sequence). V lost 3 bases, J lost 4 bases, and 15 bases lay in between. This CDR3 has 16 residues. CDR3 amino acids: CATSSSRLDGTGELFF. For the CDR3, the DNA is TGTGCCACCAGCAGCTCCCGGCTCGACGGCACCGGGGAGCTGTTTTTT.

This chain connects TRBV4-1 to TRBJ2-5; weak D call: TRBD2 (5 bases). Germline V gives CDR1 MGHRA, CDR2 YSYEKL. The CDR3 consists of 13 residues. V lost 4 bases and J lost 5, with 11 bases in between. The DNA for the CDR3 is TGCGCCAGCAGCCGGCTAGCTGCCGAGACCCAGTACTTC. This translates into CASSRLAAETQYF.